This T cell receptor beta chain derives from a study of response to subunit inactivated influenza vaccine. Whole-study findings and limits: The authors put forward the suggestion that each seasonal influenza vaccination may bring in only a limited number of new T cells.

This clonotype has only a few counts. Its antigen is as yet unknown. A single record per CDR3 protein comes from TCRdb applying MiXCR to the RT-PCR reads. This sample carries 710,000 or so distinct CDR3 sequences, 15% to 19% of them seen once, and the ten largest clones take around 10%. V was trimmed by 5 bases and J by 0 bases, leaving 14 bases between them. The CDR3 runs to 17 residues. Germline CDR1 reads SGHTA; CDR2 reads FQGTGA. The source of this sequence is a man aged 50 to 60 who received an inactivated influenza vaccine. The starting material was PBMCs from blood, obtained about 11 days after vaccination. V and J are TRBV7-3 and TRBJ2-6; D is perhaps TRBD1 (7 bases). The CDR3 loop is CASSRGGTVSGANVLTF. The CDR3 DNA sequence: TGTGCCAGCAGCCGAGGGGGGACAGTCTCTGGGGCCAACGTCCTGACTTTC.